A selection of T cell receptor beta chains follows, all from one sample in a study of blood T cell repertoires in COVID-19. TCRdb's copy holds only in-frame clones and misses some; the assay was immunoSEQ multiplex PCR. Of approximately 85,000 clones in the sample, around four fifths are singletons; the top ten hold approximately 10%. The sequenced sample was peripheral blood. The receptor source for this set is a woman aged 65 to 85 with active or convalescent COVID-19. The CDR3 runs from the conserved cysteine through the conserved F or W. A D gene is named only where the DNA matches it firmly. Clone size, where shown, is once, few, many, or a class for clones that have expanded.

TRBJ2-7	TRBV9	14	.	.	TGTGCCAGCAGCGTGCGGGACGGAGGCTACGAGCAGTACTTC	CASSVRDGGYEQYF
TRBJ1-2	TRBV28	15	.	TRBD1	TGTGCCAGCAGTCTTTCAGGACAGGGGAATTATGGCTACACCTTC	CASSLSGQGNYGYTF
TRBJ1-5	TRBV18	17	.	.	TGTGCCAGCTCACCAACAAAGGACAGAGGAGGCAATCAGCCCCAGCATTTT	CASSPTKDRGGNQPQHF
TRBJ1-5	TRBV11-2	14	once	.	TGTGCCAGCAGCTTGCAGTTGGGCAATCAGCCCCAGCATTTT	CASSLQLGNQPQHF
TRBJ1-1	TRBV7-9	13	once	.	TGTGCCAGCAGCCCTTTTTTGGAAAGGGGGGCTTTCTTT	CASSPFLERGAFF
TRBJ1-5	TRBV4-1	16	few	TRBD1	TGCGCCAGCAGCCAAGATCGAGGGCAGGGGGTTCAGCCCCAGCATTTT	CASSQDRGQGVQPQHF
TRBJ1-4	TRBV18	16	.	.	TGTGCCAGCTCACCAATACAGGACCCAAATAATGAAAAACTGTTTTTT	CASSPIQDPNNEKLFF
TRBJ1-2	TRBV6-2/TRBV6-3	15	.	.	TGTGCCAGCAGCCCCCCCCGTCAGAGCGGCTATGGCTACACCTTC	CASSPPRQSGYGYTF
TRBJ2-2	TRBV4-1	18	once	TRBD2	TGCGCCAGCAGCCAAGGGACCAATATAGCGGGGTACACCGGGGAGCTGTTTTTT	CASSQGTNIAGYTGELFF
TRBJ1-1	TRBV12-3/TRBV12-4	13	.	.	TGTGCCAGCAGCCCTATACAGGGCACTGAAGCTTTCTTT	CASSPIQGTEAFF
TRBJ2-2	TRBV9	12	.	TRBD1	TGTGCCAGCAGTGAACAGGGGCGGGAGCTGTTTTTT	CASSEQGRELFF
TRBJ1-2	TRBV18	15	.	.	TGTGCCAGCTCACCACCCCCCGACAGTAACTATGGCTACACCTTC	CASSPPPDSNYGYTF
TRBJ1-2	TRBV20-1	11	.	.	TGCAGTGCCCGACAGCGCACTGGCTACACCTTC	CSARQRTGYTF